This T cell receptor beta chain was sequenced in a study of T cells in Graves' hyperthyroidism and ophthalmopathy. Notes on the study in general: The majority of expanded thyroid clonotypes above 0.001 also appeared in blood.

With respect to this clonotype: The antigen remains unidentified.

Exclusion criteria comprised uncontrolled infection, other autoimmune disease, pregnancy or lactation. Isolation of PBMCs was performed on 10 ml fresh peripheral blood. The source material, RNA transcripts, was used to amplify TCR beta CDR3 regions. The TCR CDR3 was amplified in a first-round RT-PCR using the HTBI primer set. TCRdb re-called the multiplex PCR reads through MiXCR, storing one row per CDR3 protein. The table shows hundreds of thousands of distinct CDR3 sequences, with over 12% occurring only once. V shed 2 bases and J 9 bases; nucleotides not matched to a gene: 9. Germline V gives CDR1 WSHSY, CDR2 SAAADI. The CDR3 is 15 amino acids.

The clonotype was recovered from a man aged 45-60 years with Graves' ophthalmopathy. The sequenced sample was blood. The chain is built from TRBV10-2 and TRBJ2-1; 8 bases match TRBD2. CDR3 loop: CASSEPLAGKAEQFF. The CDR3 DNA reads as TGCGCCAGCAGTGAGCCCTTAGCGGGAAAGGCTGAGCAGTTCTTC.